This T cell receptor beta chain came from a study of shared clonotypes between healthy human individuals. The assay was immunoSEQ multiplex PCR, and TCRdb's table has in-frame clones only and misses some. The table lists about 2.4 million clones, more than 90% of them singletons, with over 0.12% in the top ten. Notes on this clone: Its antigen remains unknown.

Study-wide points: Represented genetic and exposure-history diversity was restricted by having few donors.

This TCR was recovered from a young man in good health. Sequenced: naive CD4+ T cells sorted from blood. Sample subset: CD45RA+ positively selected.

The CDR3 region is CASSKGNATREQYF. The CDR3 region has the DNA TGTGCCAGCAGCAAAGGCAACGCAACTAGGGAGCAGTACTTC. The V and J genes are TRBV21-1 and TRBJ2-7; the D call TRBD2 from the table was never checked on the DNA. TRBV21-1 is labeled a pseudogene. The CDR3 loop spans 14 amino acids.